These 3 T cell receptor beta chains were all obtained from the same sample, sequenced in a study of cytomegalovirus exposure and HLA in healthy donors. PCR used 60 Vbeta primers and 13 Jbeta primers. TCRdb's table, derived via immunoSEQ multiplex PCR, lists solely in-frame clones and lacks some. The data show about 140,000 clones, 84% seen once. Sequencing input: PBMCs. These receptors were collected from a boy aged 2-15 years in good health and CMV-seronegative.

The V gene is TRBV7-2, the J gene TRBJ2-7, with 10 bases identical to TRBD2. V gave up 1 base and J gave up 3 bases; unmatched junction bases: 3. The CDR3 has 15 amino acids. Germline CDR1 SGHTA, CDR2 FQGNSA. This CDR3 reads CASSLVSGRVYEQYF. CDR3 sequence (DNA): TGTGCCAGCAGCTTAGTAAGCGGGAGGGTCTACGAGCAGTACTTC. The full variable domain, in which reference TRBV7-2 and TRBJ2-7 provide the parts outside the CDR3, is GAGVSQSPSNKVTEKGKDVELRCDPISGHTALYWYRQSLGQGLEFLIYFQGNSAPDKSGLPSDRFSAERTGGSVSTLTIQRTQQEDSAVYLCASSLVSGRVYEQYFGPGTRLTVT.

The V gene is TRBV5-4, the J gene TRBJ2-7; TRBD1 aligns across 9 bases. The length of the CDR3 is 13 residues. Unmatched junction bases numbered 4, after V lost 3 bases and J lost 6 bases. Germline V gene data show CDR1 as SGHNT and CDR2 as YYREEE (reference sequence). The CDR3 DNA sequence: TGTGCCAGCAGCTCCACAGGGGGCCCCGAGCAGTACTTC. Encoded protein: CASSSTGGPEQYF.

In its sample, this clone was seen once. Here the CDR3 reads CASSVPQNEYTDTQYF. The CDR3 DNA reads TGTGCCAGCAGCGTCCCACAGAACGAATACACAGATACGCAGTATTTT. This rearrangement joins TRBV9 to TRBJ2-3; D is ambiguous. V lost 2 bases, J lost 2 bases, and 15 bases lay in between. CDR3 length: 16 residues. CDR1 and CDR2 (germline): SGDLS, YYNGEE.